The clone carrying this TCR beta chain has a handful of counts. Its antigen is not known. 13 Jbeta primers and 60 Vbeta primers were used for the PCR. Using immunoSEQ multiplex PCR, the repertoire was profiled, and TCRdb retains in-frame clones only, with some absent. The table records some 140,000 clones, approximately 79% of them present only once. The sample is drawn from a study of cytomegalovirus exposure and HLA in healthy donors. Notes on the study in general: The authors later found TCR association rates varying by HLA locus, with DRB1 most and HLA-C fewest. Researchers reported in a later analysis that a missense DCLRE1C variant was tied to TCR beta V- and J-gene trimming. The investigators catalogued 150 or so TCR beta chains as cytomegalovirus-associated.

The V gene end was trimmed by 0 bases and the J gene end by 7 bases; junction bases not matched to a gene: 2. The CDR3 extends over 15 amino acids. CDR1 is SGHRS, CDR2 YFSETQ, per germline. V and J are TRBV5-1 and TRBJ2-1; 12 bases align to TRBD1. The sample comprised PBMCs. This receptor was taken from a male donor in good health and CMV-seronegative. The CDR3 sequence is CASSLEGQGANEQFF. CDR3 nucleotides: TGCGCCAGCAGCTTGGAGGGACAGGGGGCGAATGAGCAGTTCTTC.